This entry describes one T cell receptor beta chain. Its antigen remains unidentified. One base away there is no much larger clone; base qualities are not given. The CDR3, cysteine through phenylalanine, is 13 amino acids long. The entry retains the CDR3 DNA only, 39 bases that are in frame from base 1. V gives up 0 bases and J gives up 7 bases, and the segment between their germline ends measures 7 bases. For CDR1 and CDR2, the germline V gene lists SGHRS and YFSETQ. The donors were healthy, HIV-negative adults with no recently reported acute infections or vaccinations. Every donor was a Caucasian adult living in Nashville, Tennessee, USA. In the unsorted samples, 85 million to 100 million PBMCs were counted, and genomic DNA was extracted using the QIAamp DNA Blood Mini kit. Blood was obtained by leukapheresis, after which PBMCs were separated by Ficoll-Histopaque density gradient centrifugation and cryopreserved in liquid nitrogen vapor phase.

The data are from a study of shared clonotypes between healthy human individuals (TCRdb year 2020). As for the study more broadly: Three men and a couple of women, aged 18 to 49 years, made up the cohort. Per donor, leukapheresis produced somewhere between about 0.94 and 9.5 billion PBMCs. Different laboratories and diverse techniques were used to prepare libraries and sequence TCR repertoires, to increase sequencing depth and limit assay-specific biases. To estimate repertoire size and how much clonotype sharing occurs between individuals, the study deeply sequenced the blood TCR repertoires of about five healthy adults. Broad study findings and their caveats: Sampling was limited to blood, and TCR repertoires in tissue likely differ from TCR repertoires in blood. Pairwise subsampling indicated that sequencing depth was expected to affect the degree of clonotype sharing among donors. The small number of donors limited the genetic and exposure-history diversity represented.

TCR CDR3 regions were amplified from genomic DNA by multiplex PCR using the deep immunoSEQ assay. For each cell subset, the extracted genomic DNA was distributed evenly across all wells of several immunoSEQ 96-well plates, and each plate served as one replicate. For unsorted PBMC, about 0.3 ug genomic DNA, equal to roughly 32,000 T cell genomes, was loaded into each replicate PCR. Ten immunoSEQ deep assay plates were used to sequence unsorted PBMC genomic DNA. The purified libraries were quantified using a Qubit 3.0 fluorometer, sized with a Bioanalyzer 2100, and then quantified again using the KAPA Library Quantification kit. Every immunoSEQ 96-well plate was sequenced on a separate single-read 150-cycle Illumina NextSeq 550 flow cell. Turning to the authors' computational methods: Because the immunoSEQ output held only junctional sequences and lacked quality scores, the filtering could not match the filtering applied to full-length reads. Sequences were annotated with PyIR, a Python wrapper for IgBLAST v1.9, and V/J genes and CDR3 were assigned using IMGT germline references. Reads with weak V/J assignments (E-value above 1e-6), missing CDR3, stop codons, out-of-frame junctions, or ambiguous translated residues were removed. V3J clonotypes were defined as sequences sharing the same inferred V gene, J gene, and CDR3 amino acid sequence. To compute the percentage overlap between repertoires, the number of shared unique clonotypes was divided by the size of the smaller repertoire. Repertoire richness was assessed with RTK rarefaction, the Chao1 estimator, and Recon v2.1 estimates of unobserved clonotypes. In TCRdb, the immuneACCESS table is reduced to in-frame sequences with V and J assigned. These tables do not hold every clone; where another copy was compared, an unresolved V gene accounts for under half, and the others remain unexplained. That table supplies the V and J calls and clone size; D and trimming were determined from the DNA. This sample is represented by roughly 480,000 clones; around 80% of them were singletons. Clones ranked in the top ten supply 10% to 15% of the sample.

This chain is built from TRBV5-1 and TRBJ1-4; the D gene identity is not certain. Sample: PBMCs. The clonotype comes from a woman in her thirties or forties in good health. Some clones in this sample may be carry-over from other donors' samples. The nucleotide sequence reads TGCGCCAGCAGCTTGGTTCTGGGTGAAAAACTGTTTTTT. It codes for CASSLVLGEKLFF. Supplemented by the reference TRBV5-1 and TRBJ1-4 proteins around the CDR3, the complete variable domain is KAGVTQTPRYLIKTRGQQVTLSCSPISGHRSVSWYQQTPGQGLQFLFEYFSETQRNKGNFPGRFSGRQFSNSRSEMNVSTLELGDSALYLCASSLVLGEKLFFGSGTQLSVL.